The text below deals with one T cell receptor beta chain. Its specificity is unknown. The data derive from a study of blood T cells in healthy people across ages. Study information: The template switching approach captured approximately one barcoded beta molecule for every two T cells.

A second PCR, run for roughly 7 to 12 cycles, used a sample-barcoded 5' primer plus a J-beta primer mix. TCRdb re-analysed the 5' RACE reads in MiXCR, keeping a single row per CDR3 protein. The repertoire has about a million distinct CDR3 sequences, 45% to 60% of them found once; the top ten carry 20% to 25%. Notes on the study in general: Getting older went along with TCR beta diversity per million T cells dropping roughly linearly.

Donors were systemically healthy Caucasian individuals from Russia aged roughly 6 to 90 years. Every sample gave at least 5 micrograms of total RNA when it was extracted. The CDR3 runs to 15 residues. CDR1 SEHNR and CDR2 FQNEAQ come from the germline V gene (reference sequence). J lost 4 bases, V lost 2 bases, and 5 bases had no gene match. The specimen sequenced was blood. This TCR was recovered from a woman aged 60-75 years in good health. The chain recombines TRBV7-9 with TRBJ2-7, with 10 bases fitting TRBD2. The CDR3 DNA follows: TGTGCCAGCAGCTTAACTAGCGGGAATCTATACGAGCAGTACTTC. This translates into CASSLTSGNLYEQYF.